This T cell receptor beta chain was sequenced for a study of cytomegalovirus exposure and HLA in healthy donors. Germline-derived CDR1 and CDR2 are MNHNS and SASEGT. Trimming took off 7 bases at V and 4 bases at J, with 11 bases between the two ends. This CDR3 has 13 amino acids. General study points: Another analysis was done later, and it associated roughly 15,000 TCR beta sequences with HLA alleles at 0.05 false discovery rate. One cluster of highly shared sequence variants probably arose as a sequencing artifact. The availability of immune exposure information extended only to CMV serostatus.

Comments on this clone: No antigen is known for it.

The PCR ran on 60 Vbeta and 13 Jbeta primers. Source study methods: Unique TCR beta chains numbered approximately 80 million in a later analysis, with roughly 11 million shared. Assay: immunoSEQ multiplex PCR; the TCRdb copy retains only in-frame clones and omits some. For V, J and clone size, that table is used; D and trimming come from the DNA. Of more than 80,000 clones in the sample, about 89% were seen once. The V call is TRBV6-1, the J call TRBJ1-5, with a tentative D call TRBD1 (5 bases). Sequencing was done on a sample of PBMCs. The TCR sequence derives from a man aged 25-40 years in good health and CMV-seropositive. The CDR3 spells CASTFDRNQPQHF. The CDR3 region has the DNA TGTGCCAGCACCTTCGACAGAAATCAGCCCCAGCATTTT.